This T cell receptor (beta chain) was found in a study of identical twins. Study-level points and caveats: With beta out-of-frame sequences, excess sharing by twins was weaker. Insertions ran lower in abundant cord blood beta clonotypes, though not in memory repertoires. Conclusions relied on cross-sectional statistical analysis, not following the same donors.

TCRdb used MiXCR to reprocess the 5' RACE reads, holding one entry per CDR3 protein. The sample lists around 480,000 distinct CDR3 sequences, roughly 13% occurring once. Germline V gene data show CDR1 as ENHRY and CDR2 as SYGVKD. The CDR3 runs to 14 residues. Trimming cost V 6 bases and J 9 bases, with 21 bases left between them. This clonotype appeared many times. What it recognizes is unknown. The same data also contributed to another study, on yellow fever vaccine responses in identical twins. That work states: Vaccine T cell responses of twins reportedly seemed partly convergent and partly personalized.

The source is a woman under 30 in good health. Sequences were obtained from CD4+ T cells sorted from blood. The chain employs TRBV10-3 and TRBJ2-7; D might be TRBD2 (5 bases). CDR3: CAISENTLREGQYF. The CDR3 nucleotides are TGTGCCATCAGCGAAAACACCCTACGTGAGGGGCAGTACTTC.